The source of this T cell receptor (beta chain) is a study of T cells in Graves' hyperthyroidism and ophthalmopathy. The sample holds many counts of this clonotype. The CDR3 runs 17 residues. V dropped 1 base and J dropped 3 bases, with 17 bases sitting between them. Germline V gene data show CDR1 as SGHRS and CDR2 as YFSETQ. Amplified regions were TCR beta CDR3 sequences from RNA transcripts. HTBI primers were the set used in a first-round RT-PCR of the TCR CDR3. A single record per CDR3 protein comes from TCRdb applying MiXCR to the multiplex PCR reads. The sample has more than 500,000 distinct CDR3 sequences, roughly 16% seen once. In the ophthalmopathy cohort, Clinical Activity Score was at least 3, NOSPECS grade at least 4, and duration under 3 months.

The clonotype was recovered from a woman in her twenties or thirties with Graves' ophthalmopathy. The sample comprised blood. The genes are TRBV5-1 and TRBJ2-1; D is undetermined. The CDR3 sequence is CASSLSPASRDYNEQFF. CDR3 sequence (DNA): TGCGCCAGCAGCTTGTCCCCAGCCTCCCGAGACTACAATGAGCAGTTCTTC. Full variable domain (outside the CDR3, taken from reference TRBV5-1 and TRBJ2-1): KAGVTQTPRYLIKTRGQQVTLSCSPISGHRSVSWYQQTPGQGLQFLFEYFSETQRNKGNFPGRFSGRQFSNSRSEMNVSTLELGDSALYLCASSLSPASRDYNEQFFGPGTRLTVL.